A selection of T cell receptor beta chains follows, all from one sample in a study of cytomegalovirus exposure and HLA in healthy donors. Produced via immunoSEQ multiplex PCR; TCRdb's table is partial and in-frame only. This table holds about 210,000 clones, around 88% found once. The sequenced sample consisted of PBMCs. The source is a man aged 35 to 55 in good health and CMV-seropositive. CDR3s include the opening cysteine and the closing phenylalanine or tryptophan. The order of the fields is V gene, CDR3 protein.

TRBV15 | CATSRGRSGSYEQYF
TRBV6-5 | CASSPLAGGPYEQYF
TRBV15 | CATSRDLRTPYEQYF
TRBV19 | CASSIVGTSVETQYF
TRBV5-1 | CASSPGGVGTEAFF
TRBV11-3 | CASRGGTGASETQYF
TRBV29-1 | CSVETHRGRLNEQFF
TRBV28 | CASSAQGSVTEAFF
TRBV7-9 | CASSFGGGNTGELFF
TRBV7-2 | CASTSGPSHNEQFF
TRBV7-9 | CASSLAGTGVNGYTF
TRBV6-5 | CASSLTGGIVYEQFF
TRBV6-1 | CASRRDPQGEQYF
TRBV9 | CASSVARYTDTQYF
TRBV18 | CASSPYTPGQGDGYTF
TRBV30 | CAWRPDSHTEAFF
TRBV5-1 | CASSLVRLAEREQFF
TRBV4-1 | CASSQAAGTGTEAFF
TRBV27 | CASSFLEGSATGELFF
TRBV7-2 | CASSQSTGGGTDTQYF
TRBV5-1 | CASSLWDIQETQYF
TRBV9 | CASSVVGSGTYYNEQFF
TRBV2 | CASRVITGGEAFF
TRBV9 | CASSAPSGSAGETQYF
TRBV11-3 | CASSRGTGVTDTQYF
TRBV11-3 | CASSLGRGSNEQYF
TRBV5-1 | CASSFRTGSYEQYF
TRBV5-1 | CASSLDPGGLEAFF
TRBV7-9 | CASSLEVRGGTEAFF
TRBV9 | CASSPSGSYYNEQFF
TRBV10-1 | CASSTGGVQPQHF
TRBV7-7 | CASSLGPPGLAYNEQFF